Below are 20 T cell receptor beta chains sequenced from a single sample in a study of cytomegalovirus exposure and HLA in healthy donors. PCR primers comprised 60 Vbeta and 13 Jbeta primers. Some clones are missing from TCRdb's copy, which holds only in-frame ones; the method was immunoSEQ multiplex PCR. The data show 150,000 to 200,000 clones, 78% seen once. Sequenced material: PBMCs. The receptor source for this set is a middle-aged woman in good health and CMV-seropositive.

The V and J genes are TRBV10-2 and TRBJ2-2, with 9 nucleotides matching TRBD1. J lost 6 bases, V lost 2 bases, and 13 bases had no gene match. Germline V gives CDR1 WSHSY, CDR2 SAAADI. The CDR3 length is 18 residues. The chain's CDR3 is CASSEPFRGGTGPGELFF. CDR3 DNA sequence: TGCGCCAGCAGTGAGCCCTTCCGGGGTGGGACAGGGCCCGGGGAGCTGTTTTTT.

This chain connects TRBV9 to TRBJ2-2; 12 nucleotides agree with TRBD1. Germline V lookup: CDR1 SGDLS, CDR2 YYNGEE. With V trimmed by 7 bases and J by 5 bases, 12 bases remained unmatched. The CDR3 sequence is 17 residues long. CDR3 loop: CASGSGTGGKVTGELFF. DNA for the CDR3: TGTGCCAGCGGCTCAGGGACAGGGGGCAAGGTTACCGGGGAGCTGTTTTTT.

In its sample, this clone was seen once. The chain employs TRBV7-6 and TRBJ2-7; TRBD1 aligns across 10 bases. Germline trimming cut 4 bases from V and 5 bases from J; bases unmatched to any gene: 8. Germline loops: CDR1 SGHVS, CDR2 FNYEAQ. CDR3 length equals 15 residues. For the CDR3, the DNA is TGTGCCAGCAGCTCGACCGGGACAGGGGAGGACGAGCAGTACTTC. This sequence encodes CASSSTGTGEDEQYF.

The J gene is TRBJ2-6, the V gene TRBV5-1; 9 bases align to TRBD1. The CDR3 consists of 17 residues. Germline V gene lookup returns CDR1 SGHRS and CDR2 YFSETQ. V shed 3 bases and J 4 bases; nucleotides not matched to a gene: 8. This CDR3 is CASSYTGTGIGANVLTF. In DNA form, the CDR3 reads TGCGCCAGCAGCTACACCGGGACAGGGATCGGGGCCAACGTCCTGACTTTC.

This clone was detected a few times. This chain links TRBV4-2 with TRBJ1-4, with a tentative D call TRBD1 (5 bases). Trimming left V 0 bases short and J 7 bases short, with 15 bases between. The V gene's germline CDR1 is LGHNA and CDR2 YNFKEQ. There are 16 residues in the CDR3. The CDR3 DNA sequence: TGTGCCAGCAGCCAAGATAAGGGGCAGGGTGGTGAAAAACTGTTTTTT. As protein: CASSQDKGQGGEKLFF.

This clone was detected only a few times. The chain links TRBV19 to TRBJ1-2, with 7 positions matching TRBD1. V was clipped by 7 bases and J by 4 bases; unmatched bases: 12. Germline CDR1 and CDR2: LNHDA and SQIVND (reference sequence). CDR3 length: 15 residues. As DNA, the CDR3 is TGTGCCAGTAACCATAGACAGACAGGGACCTATGGCTACACCTTC. Translating gives CASNHRQTGTYGYTF. The full variable domain, in which reference TRBV19 and TRBJ1-2 provide the parts outside the CDR3, is DGGITQSPKYLFRKEGQNVTLSCEQNLNHDAMYWYRQDPGQGLRLIYYSQIVNDFQKGDIAEGYSVSREKKESFPLTVTSAQKNPTAFYLCASNHRQTGTYGYTFGSGTRLTVV.

The V and J genes are TRBV4-3 and TRBJ1-2, with TRBD1 matching over 8 bases. V was clipped by 0 bases and J by 7 bases; unmatched bases: 7. The germline gives CDR1 LGHNA, CDR2 YSLEER. The CDR3 loop spans 15 amino acids. The CDR3 sequence is CASSQERQGAGGYTF. The CDR3 DNA reads TGCGCCAGCAGCCAAGAACGGCAGGGGGCAGGTGGCTACACCTTC.

V and J are TRBV19 and TRBJ2-1; a weak D match, TRBD1 (5 bases). The germline gives CDR1 LNHDA, CDR2 SQIVND (reference sequence). The CDR3 has 14 residues. Trimming removed 6 bases at V and 0 bases at J, with 9 bases between. CDR3 sequence: CASSPDSSYNEQFF. Here the CDR3 DNA reads TGTGCCAGTAGCCCAGACAGCTCCTACAATGAGCAGTTCTTC.

This chain connects TRBV7-9 to TRBJ2-6; weak D call: TRBD2 (6 bases). Germline-derived CDR1 and CDR2 are SEHNR and FQNEAQ (reference sequence). Between the trimmed V and J ends, which lost 8 bases and 0 bases, there was a span of 17 bases. There are 17 residues in the CDR3. CDR3 sequence: CASREPGGASGANVLTF. In DNA, the CDR3 is TGTGCCAGCCGGGAGCCCGGAGGGGCCTCTGGGGCCAACGTCCTGACTTTC.

V and J are TRBV6-1 and TRBJ1-5, with 7 bases that match TRBD1. Germline V lookup: CDR1 MNHNS, CDR2 SASEGT. The CDR3 covers 15 residues. V lost 4 bases, J lost 9 bases, and 12 bases stayed unmatched. The CDR3 here is CASSGGRGAGRPQHF. CDR3 nucleotides: TGTGCCAGCAGTGGGGGCAGGGGGGCGGGTCGGCCCCAGCATTTT.

Only one count was recorded for this clone. V is TRBV2 and J is TRBJ1-2; 8 nucleotides line up with TRBD1. The CDR3 is 13 residues long. The V gene end was trimmed by 8 bases and the J gene end by 3 bases; junction bases not matched to a gene: 5. Looked up from germline, CDR1 is SNHLY and CDR2 is FYNNEI. In DNA form, the CDR3 reads TGTGCCAGCCATCCGGACAGGGACTATGGCTACACCTTC. Translated: CASHPDRDYGYTF.

The V call is TRBV28, the J call TRBJ2-7; 8 nucleotides line up with TRBD1. The length of the CDR3 is 15 residues. J was trimmed by 1 base and V by 5 bases; bases with no gene match: 7. Germline loops: CDR1 MDHEN, CDR2 SYDVKM. The CDR3 coding sequence is TGTGCCAGCAGTGCGATCAGGGGGCAGTCCTACGAGCAGTACTTC. Encoded protein: CASSAIRGQSYEQYF.

The chain recombines TRBV6-6 with TRBJ2-7; D call uncertain. Trimming left V 7 bases short and J 3 bases short, with 19 bases between. Germline V gives CDR1 MNHNY, CDR2 SVGAGI (reference sequence). The CDR3 runs to 15 residues. The CDR3 region has the DNA TGTGCCAGCAAGGATAGAGAGGAGATTCTCTACGAGCAGTACTTC. Translated: CASKDREEILYEQYF.

This sequence joins TRBV19 and TRBJ1-2; D not certain. Trimming left V 7 bases short and J 1 base short, with 19 bases between. Per germline, CDR1 LNHDA and CDR2 SQIVND (reference sequence). CDR3 length equals 16 residues. CDR3 nucleotide sequence: TGTGCCAGTACCCATAAAGGAGGGCTCGGTAACTATGGCTACACCTTC. Translated: CASTHKGGLGNYGYTF.

The chain combines TRBV28 with TRBJ2-5; 8 bases map to TRBD1. With V trimmed by 7 bases and J by 5 bases, 9 bases remained unmatched. The length of the CDR3 is 14 residues. Germline CDR1 MDHEN, CDR2 SYDVKM. CDR3: CASTPGGNMETQYF. CDR3 nucleotide sequence: TGTGCCAGCACCCCAGGGGGCAACATGGAGACCCAGTACTTC. The full variable domain, in which reference TRBV28 and TRBJ2-5 provide the parts outside the CDR3, is DVKVTQSSRYLVKRTGEKVFLECVQDMDHENMFWYRQDPGLGLRLIYFSYDVKMKEKGDIPEGYSVSREKKERFSLILESASTNQTSMYLCASTPGGNMETQYFGPGTRLLVL.

This clone was found once. J is TRBJ2-7 and V is TRBV7-3; TRBD2 might be the D (6 bases). This CDR3 region has 13 residues. Germline V CDR1 and CDR2: SGHTA, FQGTGA. V was clipped by 5 bases and J by 3 bases, with 11 bases between them. This CDR3 reads CASSPGTGYEQYF. CDR3 sequence (DNA): TGTGCCAGCAGCCCCGGGACTGGCTACGAGCAGTACTTC.

This rearrangement joins TRBV15 to TRBJ2-3; D is unclear. CDR3 size: 13 residues. Germline assignment: CDR1 LNHNV and CDR2 YYDKDF (reference sequence). The ends were cut back, 3 bases at V and 5 bases at J, with 9 bases in the middle. DNA of the CDR3: TGTGCCACCAGCAGCCCGGAGTTAGATACGCAGTATTTT. It specifies CATSSPELDTQYF.

The chain has TRBV21-1 and TRBJ2-7; the table gives TRBD1 as D, unverified against the DNA. TRBV21-1 is a recognized pseudogene. The CDR3 loop spans 14 amino acids. This CDR3 is CASSNMTAAYEQYF. The CDR3 bases are TGTGCCAGCAGCAATATGACAGCCGCCTACGAGCAGTACTTC.

The rearrangement uses TRBV19 and TRBJ1-1, with TRBD1 identical over 9 bases. Germline CDR1 reads LNHDA; CDR2 reads SQIVND (reference sequence). V lost 3 bases and J lost 0; bases outside the gene matches: 2. The CDR3 is made up of 15 amino acids. CDR3 nucleotides: TGTGCCAGTAGTATGGGGACAGGGATGAACACTGAAGCTTTCTTT. Residues: CASSMGTGMNTEAFF. The whole variable domain, filled in from reference TRBV19 and TRBJ1-1, reads DGGITQSPKYLFRKEGQNVTLSCEQNLNHDAMYWYRQDPGQGLRLIYYSQIVNDFQKGDIAEGYSVSREKKESFPLTVTSAQKNPTAFYLCASSMGTGMNTEAFFGQGTRLTVV.

This sequence joins TRBV5-6 and TRBJ1-2, with D possibly TRBD1 on 5 matching bases. Germline V gene lookup returns CDR1 SGHDT and CDR2 YYEEEE. The V and J ends lost 2 bases and 11 bases respectively, with 19 bases between them. The CDR3 is 14 amino acids. Written as DNA, the CDR3 is TGTGCCAGCAGCTTTACGGGGGTTGTTCAGCCATACACCTTC. Amino acids: CASSFTGVVQPYTF.